A few counts support the clone carrying this T cell receptor (beta chain). These data come from a study of blood T cell repertoires in COVID-19. Study at large: PBMCs, B-cell-depleted T cells, or T cells provided the cDNA or gDNA that made up the material.

As processed by the authors: Nucleated cell counts were estimated from reference gene primer amplification. Using immunoSEQ multiplex PCR, the repertoire was profiled, and TCRdb retains in-frame clones only, with some absent. The V and J calls and clone size come from that table; D and trimming were worked out from the DNA. There are approximately 250,000 clones in the sample; around nine tenths occur only once, and just under 9% lies in the top ten. The source material was peripheral blood. This TCR was recovered from a middle-aged man with active or convalescent COVID-19.

This CDR3 is CASSRNRGLSEAFF. The CDR3 nucleotides read TGTGCCAGCAGTAGAAACAGGGGGCTGTCTGAAGCTTTCTTT. The chain is built from TRBV6-5 and TRBJ1-1; 9 positions agree with TRBD1. V was clipped by 5 bases and J by 6 bases; unmatched bases: 7. Germline V gives CDR1 MNHEY, CDR2 SVGAGI. This CDR3 is 14 amino acids long.